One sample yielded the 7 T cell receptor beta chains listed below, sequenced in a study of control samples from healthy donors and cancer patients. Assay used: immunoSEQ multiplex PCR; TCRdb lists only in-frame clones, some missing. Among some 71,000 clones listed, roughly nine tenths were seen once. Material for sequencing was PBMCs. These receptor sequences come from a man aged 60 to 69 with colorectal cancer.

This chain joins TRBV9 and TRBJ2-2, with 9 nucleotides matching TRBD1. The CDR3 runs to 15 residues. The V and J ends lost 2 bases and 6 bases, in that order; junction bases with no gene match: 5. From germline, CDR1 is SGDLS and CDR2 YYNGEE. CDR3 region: CASSVGQGSPGELFF. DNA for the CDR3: TGTGCCAGCAGCGTGGGACAGGGTTCTCCCGGGGAGCTGTTTTTT.

The CDR3: CASSGLGALGSTDTQYF. The CDR3, as DNA: TGTGCCAGCAGTGGGCTGGGGGCCTTGGGAAGCACAGATACGCAGTATTTT. The chain has TRBV6-1 and TRBJ2-3; TRBD1 might be the D (6 bases). The CDR3 has 17 amino acids. Trimming took off 4 bases at V and 0 bases at J, with 17 bases between the two ends. Per the germline V gene, CDR1 is MNHNS and CDR2 is SASEGT.

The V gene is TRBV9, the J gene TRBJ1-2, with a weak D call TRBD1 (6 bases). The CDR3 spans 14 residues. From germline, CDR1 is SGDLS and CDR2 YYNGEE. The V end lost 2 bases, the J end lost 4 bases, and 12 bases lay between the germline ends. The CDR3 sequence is CASSVGWGAYGYTF. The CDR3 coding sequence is TGTGCCAGCAGCGTGGGGTGGGGGGCCTATGGCTACACCTTC.

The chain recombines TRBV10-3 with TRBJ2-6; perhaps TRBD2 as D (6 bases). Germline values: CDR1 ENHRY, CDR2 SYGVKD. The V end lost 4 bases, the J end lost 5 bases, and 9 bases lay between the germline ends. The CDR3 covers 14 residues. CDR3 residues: CAISVGGRANVLTF. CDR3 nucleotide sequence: TGTGCCATCAGTGTGGGCGGGAGGGCCAACGTCCTGACTTTC.

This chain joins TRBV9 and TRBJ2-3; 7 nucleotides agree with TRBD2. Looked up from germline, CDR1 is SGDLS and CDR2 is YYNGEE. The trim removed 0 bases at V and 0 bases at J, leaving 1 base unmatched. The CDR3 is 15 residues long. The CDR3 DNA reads TGTGCCAGCAGCGTAGAAGCGGGGAGCACAGATACGCAGTATTTT. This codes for CASSVEAGSTDTQYF.

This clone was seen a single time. For the CDR3, the DNA is TGTGCCTGGGGCCGGGACAGGGCCTACAATGAGCAGTTCTTC. Encoded protein: CAWGRDRAYNEQFF. J is TRBJ2-1 and V is TRBV30, with TRBD1 identical over 9 bases. The CDR3 is 14 amino acids. Germline loops: CDR1 GTSNPN, CDR2 SVGIG (reference sequence). J was trimmed by 2 bases and V by 5 bases; bases with no gene match: 4. The entire variable domain, with the rest obtained from reference TRBV30 and TRBJ2-1, is as follows: SQTIHQWPATLVQPVGSPLSLECTVEGTSNPNLYWYRQAAGRGLQLLFYSVGIGQISSEVPQNLSASRPQDRQFILSSKKLLLSDSGFYLCAWGRDRAYNEQFFGPGTRLTVL.

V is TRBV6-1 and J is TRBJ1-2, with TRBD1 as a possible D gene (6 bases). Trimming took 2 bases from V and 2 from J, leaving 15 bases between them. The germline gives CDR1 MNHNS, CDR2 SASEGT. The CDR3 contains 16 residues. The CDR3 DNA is TGTGCCAGCAGTGAATTGTCAGGGGCACTGAACTATGGCTACACCTTC. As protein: CASSELSGALNYGYTF.